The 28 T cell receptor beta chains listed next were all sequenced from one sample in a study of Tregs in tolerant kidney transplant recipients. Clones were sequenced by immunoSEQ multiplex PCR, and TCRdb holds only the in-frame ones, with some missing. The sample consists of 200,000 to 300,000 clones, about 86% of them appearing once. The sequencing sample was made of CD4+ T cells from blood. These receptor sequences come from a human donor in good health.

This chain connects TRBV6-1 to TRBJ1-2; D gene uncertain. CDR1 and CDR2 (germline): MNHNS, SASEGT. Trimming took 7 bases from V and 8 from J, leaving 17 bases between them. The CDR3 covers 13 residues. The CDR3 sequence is CASTTKGGLGYTF. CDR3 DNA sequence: TGTGCCAGCACCACAAAAGGAGGGTTGGGCTACACCTTC.

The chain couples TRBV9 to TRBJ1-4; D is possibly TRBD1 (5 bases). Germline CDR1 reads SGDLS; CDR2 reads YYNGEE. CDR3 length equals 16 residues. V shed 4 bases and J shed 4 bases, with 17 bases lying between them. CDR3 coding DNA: TGTGCCAGCAGCCCTTCCGGCGGGGCTTATAATGAAAAACTGTTTTTT. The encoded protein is CASSPSGGAYNEKLFF.

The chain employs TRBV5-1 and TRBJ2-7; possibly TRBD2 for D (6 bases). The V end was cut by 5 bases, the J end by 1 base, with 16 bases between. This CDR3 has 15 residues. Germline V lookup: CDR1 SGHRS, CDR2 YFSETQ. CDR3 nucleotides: TGCGCCAGCAGTCTGATTGGGGGGAGTTCCTACGAGCAGTACTTC. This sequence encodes CASSLIGGSSYEQYF.

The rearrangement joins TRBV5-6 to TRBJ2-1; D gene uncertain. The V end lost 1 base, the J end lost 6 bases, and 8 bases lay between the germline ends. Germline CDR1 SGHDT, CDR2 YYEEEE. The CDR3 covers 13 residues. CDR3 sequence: CASSLRPSNEQFF. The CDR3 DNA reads TGTGCCAGCAGCTTGAGACCTTCCAATGAGCAGTTCTTC.

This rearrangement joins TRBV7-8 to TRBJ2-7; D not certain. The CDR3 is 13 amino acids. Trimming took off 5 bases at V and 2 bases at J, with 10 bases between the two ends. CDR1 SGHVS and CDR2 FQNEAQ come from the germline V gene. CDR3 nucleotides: TGTGCCAGCAGCCAGCGCCTCCCCTACGAGCAGTACTTC. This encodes CASSQRLPYEQYF.

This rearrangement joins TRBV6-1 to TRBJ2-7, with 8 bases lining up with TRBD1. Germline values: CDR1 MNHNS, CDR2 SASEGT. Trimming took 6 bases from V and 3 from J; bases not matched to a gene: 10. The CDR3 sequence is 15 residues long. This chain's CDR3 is CASSRWTGMGYEQYF. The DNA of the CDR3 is TGTGCCAGCAGCCGATGGACAGGGATGGGCTACGAGCAGTACTTC.

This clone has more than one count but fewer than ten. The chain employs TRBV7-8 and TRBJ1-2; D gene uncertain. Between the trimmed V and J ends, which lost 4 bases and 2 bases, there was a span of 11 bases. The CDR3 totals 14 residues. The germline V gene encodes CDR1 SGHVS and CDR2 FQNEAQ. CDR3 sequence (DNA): TGTGCCAGCAGCTCAGGACCGGAAAACTATGGCTACACCTTC. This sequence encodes CASSSGPENYGYTF.

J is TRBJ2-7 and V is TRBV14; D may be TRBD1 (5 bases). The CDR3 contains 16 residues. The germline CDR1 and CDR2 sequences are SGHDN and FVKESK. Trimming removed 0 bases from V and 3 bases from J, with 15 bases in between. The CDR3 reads CASSQDSATALYEQYF. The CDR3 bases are TGTGCCAGCAGCCAAGACTCTGCGACAGCCCTCTACGAGCAGTACTTC.

The CDR3 reads CASSSGRGTGVEKLFF. The CDR3 bases are TGCGCCAGCAGCTCGGGGCGGGGGACAGGAGTTGAAAAACTGTTTTTT. The chain carries TRBV5-1 and TRBJ1-4; the match to TRBD1 covers 8 bases. This CDR3 comprises 16 residues. Trimming removed 3 bases from V and 7 bases from J; junction bases left unmatched: 11. The V gene's germline CDR1 is SGHRS and CDR2 YFSETQ.

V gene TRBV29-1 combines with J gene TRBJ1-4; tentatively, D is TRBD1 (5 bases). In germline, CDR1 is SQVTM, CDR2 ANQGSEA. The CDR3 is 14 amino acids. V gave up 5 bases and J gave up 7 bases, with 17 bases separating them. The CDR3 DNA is TGCAGCGTTCAGACTCCAGGGAAGGGTGAAAAACTGTTTTTT. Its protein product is CSVQTPGKGEKLFF. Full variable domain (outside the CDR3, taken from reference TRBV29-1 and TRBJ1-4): SAVISQKPSRDICQRGTSLTIQCQVDSQVTMMFWYRQQPGQSLTLIATANQGSEATYESGFVIDKFPISRPNLTFSTLTVSNMSPEDSSIYLCSVQTPGKGEKLFFGSGTQLSVL.

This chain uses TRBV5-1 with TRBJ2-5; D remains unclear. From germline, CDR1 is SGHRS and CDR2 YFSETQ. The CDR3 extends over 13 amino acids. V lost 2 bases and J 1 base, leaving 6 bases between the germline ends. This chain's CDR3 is CASSFLGQETQYF. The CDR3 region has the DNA TGCGCCAGCAGCTTCTTGGGCCAAGAGACCCAGTACTTC.

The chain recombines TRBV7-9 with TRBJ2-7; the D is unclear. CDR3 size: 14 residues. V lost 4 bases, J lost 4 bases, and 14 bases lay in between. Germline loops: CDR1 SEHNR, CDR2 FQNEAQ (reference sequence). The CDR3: CASSSSGRLYEQYF. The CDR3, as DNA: TGTGCCAGCAGCTCGTCCGGGCGTTTGTACGAGCAGTACTTC.

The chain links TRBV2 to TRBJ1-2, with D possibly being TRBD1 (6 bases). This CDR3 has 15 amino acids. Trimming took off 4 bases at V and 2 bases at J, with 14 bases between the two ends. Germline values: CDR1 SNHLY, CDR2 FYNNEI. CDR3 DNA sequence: TGTGCCAGCAGTGCTAGTCGGGGGGCGAACTATGGCTACACCTTC. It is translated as CASSASRGANYGYTF.

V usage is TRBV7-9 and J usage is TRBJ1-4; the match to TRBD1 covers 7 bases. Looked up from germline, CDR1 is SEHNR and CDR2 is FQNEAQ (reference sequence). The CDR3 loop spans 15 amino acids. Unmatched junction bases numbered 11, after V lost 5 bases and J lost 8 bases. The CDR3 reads CASSRQGVVEEKLFF. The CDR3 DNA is TGTGCCAGCAGCCGACAGGGAGTAGTTGAAGAAAAACTGTTTTTT.

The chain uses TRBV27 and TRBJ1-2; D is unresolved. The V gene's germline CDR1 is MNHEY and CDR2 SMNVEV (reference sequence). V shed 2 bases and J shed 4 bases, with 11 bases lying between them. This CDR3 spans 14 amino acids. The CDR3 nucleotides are TGTGCCAGCAGTTTAAGTCAAGGTTCCTATGGCTACACCTTC. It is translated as CASSLSQGSYGYTF.

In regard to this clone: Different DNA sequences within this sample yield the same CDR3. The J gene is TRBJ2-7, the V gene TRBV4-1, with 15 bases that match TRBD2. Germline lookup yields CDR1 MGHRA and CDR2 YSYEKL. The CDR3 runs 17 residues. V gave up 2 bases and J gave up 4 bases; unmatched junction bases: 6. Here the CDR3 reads CASSQRGLAGGRYEQYF. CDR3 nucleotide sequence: TGCGCCAGCAGCCAAAGGGGACTAGCGGGAGGTCGTTACGAGCAGTACTTC.

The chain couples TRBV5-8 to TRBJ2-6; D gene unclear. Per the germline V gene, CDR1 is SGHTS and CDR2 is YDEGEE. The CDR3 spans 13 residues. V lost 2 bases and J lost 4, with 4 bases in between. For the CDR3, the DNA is TGTGCCAGCAGCTTAACCGGGGCCAACGTCCTGACTTTC. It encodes CASSLTGANVLTF.

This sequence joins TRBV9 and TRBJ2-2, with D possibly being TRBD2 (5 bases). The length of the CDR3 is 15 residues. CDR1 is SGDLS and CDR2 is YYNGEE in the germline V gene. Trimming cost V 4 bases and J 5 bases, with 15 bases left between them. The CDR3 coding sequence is TGTGCCAGCAGCCTTCAGGTAGCGTGGACCGGGGAGCTGTTTTTT. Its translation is CASSLQVAWTGELFF. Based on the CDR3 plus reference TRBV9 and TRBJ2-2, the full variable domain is DSGVTQTPKHLITATGQRVTLRCSPRSGDLSVYWYQQSLDQGLQFLIQYYNGEERAKGNILERFSAQQFPDLHSELNLSSLELGDSALYFCASSLQVAWTGELFFGEGSRLTVL.

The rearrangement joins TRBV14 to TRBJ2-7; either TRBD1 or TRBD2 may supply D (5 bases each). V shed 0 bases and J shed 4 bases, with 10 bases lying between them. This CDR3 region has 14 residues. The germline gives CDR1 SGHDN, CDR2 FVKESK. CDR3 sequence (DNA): TGTGCCAGCAGCCAAGACAGGGCGGGTTACGAGCAGTACTTC. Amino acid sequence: CASSQDRAGYEQYF.

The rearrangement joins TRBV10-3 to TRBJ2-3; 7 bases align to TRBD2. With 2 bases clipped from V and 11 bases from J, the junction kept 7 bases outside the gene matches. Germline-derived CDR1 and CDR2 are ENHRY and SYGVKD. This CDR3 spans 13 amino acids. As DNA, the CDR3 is TGTGCCATCAGTGAGGACCTAGCGGACATGCAGTATTTT. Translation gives CAISEDLADMQYF.

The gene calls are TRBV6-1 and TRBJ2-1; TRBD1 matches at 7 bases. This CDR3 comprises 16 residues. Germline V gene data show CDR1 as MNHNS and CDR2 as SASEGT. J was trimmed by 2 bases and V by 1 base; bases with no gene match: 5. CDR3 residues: CASSEVGTAPYNEQFF. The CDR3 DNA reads TGTGCCAGCAGTGAAGTGGGGACAGCTCCCTACAATGAGCAGTTCTTC.

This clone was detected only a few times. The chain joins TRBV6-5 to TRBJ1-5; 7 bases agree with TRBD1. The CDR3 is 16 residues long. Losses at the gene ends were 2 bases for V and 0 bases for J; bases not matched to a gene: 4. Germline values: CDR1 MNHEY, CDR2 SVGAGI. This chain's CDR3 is CASSYRDSYSNQPQHF. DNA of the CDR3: TGTGCCAGCAGTTACCGGGACAGCTATAGCAATCAGCCCCAGCATTTT.

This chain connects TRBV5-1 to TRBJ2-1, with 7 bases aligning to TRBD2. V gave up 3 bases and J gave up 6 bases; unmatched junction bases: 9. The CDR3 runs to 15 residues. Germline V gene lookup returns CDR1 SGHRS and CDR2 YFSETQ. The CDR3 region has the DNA TGCGCCAGCAGCTCCGGGGGGTCGGGGTCCAATGAGCAGTTCTTC. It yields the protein CASSSGGSGSNEQFF.

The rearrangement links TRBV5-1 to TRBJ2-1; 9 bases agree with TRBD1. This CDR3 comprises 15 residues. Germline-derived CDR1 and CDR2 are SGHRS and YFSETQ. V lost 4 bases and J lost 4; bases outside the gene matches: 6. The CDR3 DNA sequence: TGCGCCAGCAGCCCGCCGGGACAGGGATACAATGAGCAGTTCTTC. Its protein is CASSPPGQGYNEQFF.

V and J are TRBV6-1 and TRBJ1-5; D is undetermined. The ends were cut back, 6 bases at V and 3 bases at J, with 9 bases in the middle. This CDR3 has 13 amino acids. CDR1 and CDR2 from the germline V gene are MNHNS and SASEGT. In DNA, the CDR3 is TGTGCCAGCAGCCTAAGTATCAATCAGCCCCAGCATTTT. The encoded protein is CASSLSINQPQHF.

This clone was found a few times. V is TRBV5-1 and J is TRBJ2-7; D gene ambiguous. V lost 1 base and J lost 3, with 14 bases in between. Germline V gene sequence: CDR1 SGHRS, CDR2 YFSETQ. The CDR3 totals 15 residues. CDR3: CASSLSMVKGYEQYF. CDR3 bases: TGCGCCAGCAGCTTGTCGATGGTAAAGGGCTACGAGCAGTACTTC.

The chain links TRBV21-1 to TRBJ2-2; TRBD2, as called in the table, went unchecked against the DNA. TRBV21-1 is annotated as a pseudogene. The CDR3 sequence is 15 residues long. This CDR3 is CASSPGTNETGELFF. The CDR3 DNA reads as TGTGCCAGCAGCCCCGGGACTAACGAAACCGGGGAGCTGTTTTTT.

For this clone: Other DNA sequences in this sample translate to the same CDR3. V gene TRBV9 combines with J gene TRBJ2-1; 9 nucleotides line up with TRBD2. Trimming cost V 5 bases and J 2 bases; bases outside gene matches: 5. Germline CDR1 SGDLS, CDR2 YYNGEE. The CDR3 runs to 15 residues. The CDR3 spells CASSVAGGTYNEQFF. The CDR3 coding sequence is TGTGCCAGCAGTGTGGCGGGAGGGACCTACAATGAGCAGTTCTTC. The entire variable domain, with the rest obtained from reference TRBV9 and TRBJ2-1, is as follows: DSGVTQTPKHLITATGQRVTLRCSPRSGDLSVYWYQQSLDQGLQFLIQYYNGEERAKGNILERFSAQQFPDLHSELNLSSLELGDSALYFCASSVAGGTYNEQFFGPGTRLTVL.